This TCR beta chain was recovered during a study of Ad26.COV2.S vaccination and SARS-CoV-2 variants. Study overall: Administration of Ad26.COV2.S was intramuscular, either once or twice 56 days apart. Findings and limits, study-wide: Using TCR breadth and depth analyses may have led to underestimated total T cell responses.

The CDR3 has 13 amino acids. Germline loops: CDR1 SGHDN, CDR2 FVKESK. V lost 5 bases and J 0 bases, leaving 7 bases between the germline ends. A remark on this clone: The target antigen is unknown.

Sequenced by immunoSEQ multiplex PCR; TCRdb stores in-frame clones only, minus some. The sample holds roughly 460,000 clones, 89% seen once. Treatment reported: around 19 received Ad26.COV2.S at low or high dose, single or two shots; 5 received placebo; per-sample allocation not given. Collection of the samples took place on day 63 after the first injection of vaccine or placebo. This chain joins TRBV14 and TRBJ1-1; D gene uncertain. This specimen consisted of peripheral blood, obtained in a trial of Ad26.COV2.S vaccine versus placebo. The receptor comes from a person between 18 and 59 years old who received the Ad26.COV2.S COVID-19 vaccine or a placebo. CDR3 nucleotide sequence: TGTGCCAGCAGCGTTCACTTGAACACTGAAGCTTTCTTT. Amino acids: CASSVHLNTEAFF.